This TCR beta chain was recorded in a study of T cells in Graves' hyperthyroidism and ophthalmopathy. About the research overall: Before any treatment, at initial diagnosis, peripheral blood was collected. General study findings and limits: Most clonotypes expanded in the thyroid (above 0.001) were also present in blood.

The source material, RNA transcripts, was used to amplify TCR beta CDR3 regions. HTBI primers drove first-round RT-PCR of the TCR CDR3. TCRdb reanalysed the multiplex PCR reads using MiXCR and keeps one entry per CDR3 protein. The sample has approximately 870,000 distinct CDR3 sequences, 38% seen once. This clonotype was counted at least ten times. Its antigen is as yet unknown. Trimming left V 5 bases short and J 2 bases short, with 11 bases between. Germline V gives CDR1 SGDLS, CDR2 YYNGEE. The CDR3 runs 14 residues. Graves' hyperthyroidism qualified as stable when ophthalmopathy did not progress within 18 months. Researchers barred patients who had uncontrolled infection, other autoimmune disease, pregnancy or lactation.

This receptor was taken from a man aged 18 to 29 with Graves' hyperthyroidism. The genes are TRBV9 and TRBJ1-5; D gene uncertain. Input material: blood. CDR3 in amino acids: CASSDGRGNQPQHF. In nucleotides, the CDR3 is TGTGCCAGCAGTGACGGACGGGGCAATCAGCCCCAGCATTTT.